This T cell receptor (beta chain) was sequenced for a study of regulatory T cells in long-lasting Graves disease. This clonotype was seen repeatedly, ten times or more. No antigen is known for it. Time point denoted: persistent/refractory GD, antithyroid drugs over 5 years with positive TRAb. RNA isolated from PBMCs was used to make the TCR library. The patient group derived from an endocrinology department in Xi'an, China. The trim removed 0 bases at V and 4 bases at J, leaving 10 bases unmatched. Germline CDR1 and CDR2: LNHNV and YYDKDF (reference sequence). This CDR3 is built from 17 residues. General observations from the study: Persistent Graves' cases showed lower TCR diversity than newly diagnosed cases. There were preferences for TRBV28, TRBJ1-2 and TRBJ2-5 in persistent disease. New patients shared 750 to 1,000 public clonotypes, and persistent patients shared more, with 2,741.

The TCR beta library used iRepertoire HTBI primers with Arm-PCR amplification of CDR3. TCRdb fed the multiplex PCR reads into MiXCR, producing one record per CDR3 protein. The sample contains 400,000 to 500,000 distinct CDR3 sequences, around a fifth of which appear only once. J is TRBJ2-7 and V is TRBV15; 9 bases fit TRBD2. The origin of this receptor is a female donor with Graves disease. The sample consisted of peripheral blood mononuclear cells (PBMCs), taken when the disease was refractory, from a patient treated with antithyroid drugs. The CDR3: CATSREGREGSWYEQYF. Here the CDR3 DNA reads TGTGCCACCAGCAGAGAAGGGCGGGAGGGTTCCTGGTACGAGCAGTACTTC.